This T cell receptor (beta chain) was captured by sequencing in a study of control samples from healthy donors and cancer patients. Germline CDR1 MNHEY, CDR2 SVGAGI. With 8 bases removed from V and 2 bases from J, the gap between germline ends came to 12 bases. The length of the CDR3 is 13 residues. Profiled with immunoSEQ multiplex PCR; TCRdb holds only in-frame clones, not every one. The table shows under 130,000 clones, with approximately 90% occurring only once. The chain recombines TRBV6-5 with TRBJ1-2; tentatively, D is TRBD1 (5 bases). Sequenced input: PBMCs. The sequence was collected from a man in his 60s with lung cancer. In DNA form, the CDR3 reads TGTGCCAGCTTTAGGGGACTAAACTATGGCTACACCTTC. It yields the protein CASFRGLNYGYTF.